This T cell receptor beta chain appears in the sequencing data of a study of cytomegalovirus exposure and HLA in healthy donors. The table lists this clone with a few counts. The PCR had 60 Vbeta and 13 Jbeta primers. TCRdb's copy holds only in-frame clones and misses some; the assay was immunoSEQ multiplex PCR. The sample consists of 210,000 or so clones, more than 60% of them appearing once. V shed 6 bases and J 7 bases; nucleotides not matched to a gene: 11. Germline V gene data show CDR1 as MRHNA and CDR2 as SNTAGT. The CDR3 totals 14 residues. The origin of this receptor is an older woman in good health and CMV-seropositive. Sample: PBMCs. This chain uses TRBV6-4 with TRBJ1-1, with 7 bases identical to TRBD1. The CDR3 loop reads CASRTGSDEGEAFF. The CDR3 DNA reads TGTGCCAGCAGGACAGGGAGTGATGAGGGTGAAGCTTTCTTT.